Listed below are T cell receptor beta chains from one sample, sequenced in a study of T-cell memory formation after mild COVID-19. TCRdb passed the 5' RACE reads through MiXCR, listing each CDR3 protein once. Here the sample spans 50,000 to 70,000 distinct CDR3 sequences, more than 10% being singletons. The sequencing input was PBMCs or a T cell subset sorted from them (not recorded which). These receptors all stem from a young man who had mild COVID-19 (a few samples of this study predate the infection). Cell type and time point are not known. The CDR3 runs from the conserved cysteine through the conserved F or W. Fields, in order: V gene, clone size, J gene, CDR3 protein. Expanded clones get a size class; other rows say once, few or many, or leave the size out.

TRBV10-3	NA	TRBJ1-6	CATKVRENSPLHF
TRBV20-1	many	TRBJ2-5	CSAAIAGGLETQYF
TRBV29-1	NA	TRBJ2-4	CSVSGRGAKNIQYF
TRBV20-1	many	TRBJ1-5	CSANRGVGQPQHF
TRBV5-1	NA	TRBJ2-3	CASSPEGADTQYF
TRBV5-6	many	TRBJ1-4	CASSFRDRLNEKLFF
TRBV7-9	many	TRBJ2-1	CASRRAGGESYNEQFF
TRBV20-1	few	TRBJ2-2	CSATSANTGELFF
TRBV20-1	many	TRBJ2-3	CSAREDTDTQYF
TRBV7-9	NA	TRBJ2-4	CASSQGLGSGDIQYF
TRBV5-1	NA	TRBJ2-3	CASSLDWGGDTQYF
TRBV5-6	NA	TRBJ2-7	CASSSGGGYEQYF
TRBV7-9	few	TRBJ1-6	CASSSTGSSYNSPLHF
TRBV11-2	NA	TRBJ2-1	CASSLVFQLAFSYNEQFF